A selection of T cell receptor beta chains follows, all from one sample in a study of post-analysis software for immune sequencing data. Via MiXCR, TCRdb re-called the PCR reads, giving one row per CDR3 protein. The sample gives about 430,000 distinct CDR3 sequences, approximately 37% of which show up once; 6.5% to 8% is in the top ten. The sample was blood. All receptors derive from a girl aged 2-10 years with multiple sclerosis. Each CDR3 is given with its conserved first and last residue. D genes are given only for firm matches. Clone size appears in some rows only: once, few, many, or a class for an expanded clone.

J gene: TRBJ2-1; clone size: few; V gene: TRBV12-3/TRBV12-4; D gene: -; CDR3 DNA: TGTGCCAGCAGTTTACTGGCTAGGGGAATCTATGAGCAGTTCTTC; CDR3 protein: CASSLLARGIYEQFF
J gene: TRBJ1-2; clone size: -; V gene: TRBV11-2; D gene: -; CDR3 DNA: TGTGCCAGCAGCTCAAACTTGGTGGGAAGTCGGGGCTACACCTTC; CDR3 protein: CASSSNLVGSRGYTF
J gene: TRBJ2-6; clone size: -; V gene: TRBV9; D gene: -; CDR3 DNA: TGTGCCAGCAGCGTAGTGCCAGCGGGGGCCAACGTCCTGACTTTC; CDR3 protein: CASSVVPAGANVLTF
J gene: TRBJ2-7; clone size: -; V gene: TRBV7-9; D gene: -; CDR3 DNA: TGTGCCAGCAGCCCAAAGACAGGCGACTTCTACGAGCAGTACTTC; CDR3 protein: CASSPKTGDFYEQYF
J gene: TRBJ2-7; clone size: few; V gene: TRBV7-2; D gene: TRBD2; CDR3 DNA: TGTGCCAGCAGCACCTTTTTAGCGGGAGCCGTTGACTACGAGCAGTACTTC; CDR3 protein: CASSTFLAGAVDYEQYF
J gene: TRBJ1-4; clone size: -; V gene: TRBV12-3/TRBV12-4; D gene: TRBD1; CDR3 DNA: TGTGCCAGCAGCGGGACAGCAAATGAAAAACTGTTTTTT; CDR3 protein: CASSGTANEKLFF
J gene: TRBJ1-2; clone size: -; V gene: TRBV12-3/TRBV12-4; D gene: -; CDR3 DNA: TGTGCCAGCAGTTTATACGGACTTTATGGCTACACCTTC; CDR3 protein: CASSLYGLYGYTF
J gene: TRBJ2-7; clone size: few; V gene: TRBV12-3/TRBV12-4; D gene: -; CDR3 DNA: TGTGCCAGCAGTTGGACATTAGGCGAGCAGTACTTC; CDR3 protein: CASSWTLGEQYF
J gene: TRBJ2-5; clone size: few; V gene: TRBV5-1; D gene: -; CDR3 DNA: TGCGCCAGCAGCTTTGGAGGCGCAGGGCAAGAGACCCAGTACTTC; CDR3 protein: CASSFGGAGQETQYF
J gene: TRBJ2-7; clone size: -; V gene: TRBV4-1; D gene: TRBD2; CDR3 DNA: TGCGCCAGCAGCTCCCACACTAGCGGGGACTACGAGCAGTACTTC; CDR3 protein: CASSSHTSGDYEQYF
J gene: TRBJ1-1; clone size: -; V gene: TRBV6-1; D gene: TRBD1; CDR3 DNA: TGTGCCAGCAGGTCGGGACAGGGAAACACTGAAGCTTTCTTT; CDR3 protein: CASRSGQGNTEAFF
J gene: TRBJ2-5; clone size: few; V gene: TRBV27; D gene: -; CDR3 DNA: TGTGCCAGCAGTTTATCGGGCTCGGGATACCAAGAGACCCAGTACTTC; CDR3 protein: CASSLSGSGYQETQYF
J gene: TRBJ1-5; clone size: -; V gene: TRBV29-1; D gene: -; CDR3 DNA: TGCAGCGTTGCACAGGGCTACAATCAGCCCCAGCATTTT; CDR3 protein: CSVAQGYNQPQHF
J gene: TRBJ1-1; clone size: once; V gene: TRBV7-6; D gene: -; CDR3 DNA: TGTGCCAGCAGCCCTCTGAGGGGCGCCGGGAACACTGAAGCTTTCTTT; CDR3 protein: CASSPLRGAGNTEAFF
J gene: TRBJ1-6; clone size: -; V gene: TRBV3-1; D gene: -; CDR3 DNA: TGTGCCAGCAACCGGGACGGCTATAATTCACCCCTCCACTTT; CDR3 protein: CASNRDGYNSPLHF
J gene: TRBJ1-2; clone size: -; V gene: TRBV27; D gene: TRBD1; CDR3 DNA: TGTGCCAGCAGTCGCGGAGGCAGGGGGGGTGGCTACACCTTC; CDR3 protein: CASSRGGRGGGYTF
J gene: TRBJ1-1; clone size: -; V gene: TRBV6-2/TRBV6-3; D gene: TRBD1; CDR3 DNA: TGTGCCAGCAGGCGAACAGGGGCGAACACTGAAGCTTTCTTT; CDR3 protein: CASRRTGANTEAFF
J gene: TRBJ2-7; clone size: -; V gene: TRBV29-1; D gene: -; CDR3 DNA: TGCAGCGTTGAAGCGGGTTTAGGTAGGGCCGAGCAGTACTTC; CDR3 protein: CSVEAGLGRAEQYF
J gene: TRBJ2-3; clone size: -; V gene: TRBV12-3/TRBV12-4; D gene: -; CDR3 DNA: TGTGCCAGCAGTGGGGGCGGTTCCGACGGCACAGATACGCAGTATTTT; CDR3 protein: CASSGGGSDGTDTQYF
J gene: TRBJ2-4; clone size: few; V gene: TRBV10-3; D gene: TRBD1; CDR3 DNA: TGTGCCATCAGTGACTCCGGGACAGGGGACGGGAGGGCCAAAAACATTCAGTACTTC; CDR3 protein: CAISDSGTGDGRAKNIQYF